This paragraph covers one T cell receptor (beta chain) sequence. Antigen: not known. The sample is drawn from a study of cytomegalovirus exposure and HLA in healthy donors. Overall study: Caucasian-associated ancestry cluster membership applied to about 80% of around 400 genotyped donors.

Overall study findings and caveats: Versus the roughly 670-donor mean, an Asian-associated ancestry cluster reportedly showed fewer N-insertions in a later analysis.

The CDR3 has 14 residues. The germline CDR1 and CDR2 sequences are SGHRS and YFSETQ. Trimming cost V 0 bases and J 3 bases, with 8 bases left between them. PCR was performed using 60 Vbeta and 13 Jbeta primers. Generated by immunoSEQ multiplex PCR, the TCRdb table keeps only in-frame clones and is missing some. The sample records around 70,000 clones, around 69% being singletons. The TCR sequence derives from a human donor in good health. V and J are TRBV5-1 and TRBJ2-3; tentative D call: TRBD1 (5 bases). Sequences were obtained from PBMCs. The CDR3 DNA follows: TGCGCCAGCAGCTTGGGACAGTTGACAGATACGCAGTATTTT. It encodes CASSLGQLTDTQYF.